This record covers a single TCR beta chain. Its antigen is currently unknown. The V gene end was trimmed by 6 bases and the J gene end by 1 base; junction bases not matched to a gene: 9. Germline CDR1 ENHRY, CDR2 SYGVKD. This CDR3 comprises 16 residues. These data originate in a study of somatic mutations in cytotoxic T cells in rheumatoid arthritis. Looking at the study overall: A subset of V beta antibody-stained T-cell populations was isolated by flow sorting, reaching nearly 100% purity, and this subset included V beta1+ cells that went on to TCRB sequencing. Notes on the study in general: Which antigens the expanded CD8+ clones targeted was unknown. Rheumatoid arthritis patients, but not healthy controls, exhibited increasing CD8+ clonality with age.

In the study's own analysis: Rarely, patient CD8+ clones larger than 1% corresponded to published virus-specific TCRB sequences. The assay was immunoSEQ multiplex PCR, and TCRdb's table has in-frame clones only and misses some. The DNA was the basis for D and trimming; V, J and clone size are from that table. The profile shows just under 9,500 clones, 60% to 80% of them singletons. The sample comprised CD8+ T cells sorted from blood. The sequence came from an adult with rheumatoid arthritis. The chain couples TRBV10-3 to TRBJ2-3, with 8 bases lining up with TRBD1. The CDR3 region has the DNA TGTGCCATCAGCTTGACAGGGGAGTTCGGCACAGATACGCAGTATTTT. This translates into CAISLTGEFGTDTQYF.